The text below deals with one TCR beta chain. This record comes from a study of blood T cell repertoires in COVID-19. About the study: T cells, B-cell-depleted T cells, or PBMCs supplied cDNA or gDNA.

TCRdb's table, derived via immunoSEQ multiplex PCR, lists solely in-frame clones and lacks some. The sample lists about 120,000 clones; about 74% were seen once. The CDR3 has 15 residues. V was cut by 0 bases and J by 4 bases, with 14 bases left in between. Per the germline V gene, CDR1 is SGHRS and CDR2 is YFSETQ. Specimen: peripheral blood. This receptor was taken from a human donor in a cohort sampled during active COVID-19. The J gene is TRBJ2-7, the V gene TRBV5-1, with D perhaps matching TRBD2 (5 bases). This CDR3 reads CASSLVVVREYEQYF. The CDR3 DNA reads as TGCGCCAGCAGCTTGGTTGTGGTACGGGAATACGAGCAGTACTTC.